This record covers a single TCR beta chain. Its antigen is currently not known. No base quality information exists; no much larger clone differs at one position. The sample's time point, from its label and the paper: peripheral blood 6 weeks after treatment start. A cohort of more than 25 patients with locally advanced or metastatic urothelial carcinoma, treated at Memorial Sloan Kettering on a trial protocol, was included. Peripheral blood mononuclear cells were collected pretreatment and during treatment, with between 1 and 8 total time points per patient. The Qiagen DNeasy Blood extraction kit was used to purify genomic DNA from total PBMCs and from tumor samples. Collected pretreatment and during treatment, PBMCs were isolated and stored as previously described. The entry originates in a study of PD-L1 blockade in urothelial cancer (dated 2017 in TCRdb). For context, the study as a whole: All patients started therapy in about 2014 and received atezolizumab 1,200 mg intravenously every 3 weeks. About 85% of the roughly 29 patients were identified as males with urothelial cancer of bladder origin, and a prior smoking history was reported by 18 of 29 patients. An ECOG performance status of 0 or 1 was recorded for the patients, and 0 to 3 prior chemotherapy regimens had been received by the patients. Blood samples were analyzed at two time points: 3 weeks after treatment start (second dose) and 6 weeks after treatment start. Blood samples gave a median of about 130,000 T cells and tens of thousands of unique TCRs, with a median clonality of around 0.08. An exploratory multi-omic analysis was conducted of the somatic, immune and clinical correlates of response to PD-L1 blockade with atezolizumab in urothelial cancer. Pretreatment tumor samples and matched peripheral blood, collected serially before and after atezolizumab treatment, underwent TCR sequencing. Durable clinical benefit meant progression-free survival longer than 6 months, and TCR features were also tested against progression-free and overall survival. In the same patients, pretreatment tumors underwent whole exome sequencing and RNA sequencing in addition to TCR sequencing. Nine patients reached durable clinical benefit, while 15 to 25 patients did not. Some 30 patients had pretreatment blood TCR-seq, about 25 had at least one posttreatment blood collection, and about 25 had tumor TCR-seq. The full study reports these points: A pretreatment peripheral blood TCR clonality below the median was linked to improved progression-free and overall survival. Among patients with durable benefit, tumor-associated TCR clones showed greater expansion in peripheral blood 3 weeks after treatment started (n ≈ 23, p = 0.022). Small sample size (n ≈ 29) and many exploratory analyses mean the results are intended to be hypothesis-generating.

Synthetic TCR analog templates were spiked into each PCR to estimate absolute template abundance from read counts. The immunoSEQ assay used bias-controlled V and J gene primers to amplify TCRbeta CDR3 regions from genomic DNA. Sequencing of rearranged TCRbeta segments was performed at approximately 20X coverage. For the original study's pipeline: Sequencing errors were corrected by clustering, and CDR3s were annotated against IMGT so that V, D and J genes could be assigned. Downstream analyses used only productive TCRbeta rearrangements, leaving out any out-of-frame or stop-codon sequences. Clonality was computed as one minus Shannon entropy normalized by the log of the number of unique productive sequences. Fisher's exact test with Benjamini-Hochberg correction, using a cutoff of adjusted p below 0.01, was how clones that differed between time points or between blood and tumor were identified. In its TCRdb copy, this immuneACCESS table keeps in-frame sequences only and misses some clones. Where compared with another copy, unresolved V genes explain less than half of these, and the others have no known cause. Clone size and V and J calls were adopted from that table, with D and trimming inferred from the DNA. This sample has under 25,000 clones in its table, and 82% of those were observed once. Roughly 1.6% of the sample lies in the top ten.

This clonotype was sampled from a man between 65 and 80 years old with urothelial cancer. The sample was PBMCs, taken around atezolizumab (anti-PD-L1) treatment.

The CDR3 reads as follows: CASSYPTGRGNQPQHF. The bases read TGTGCCAGCAGTTACCCTACAGGTCGTGGCAATCAGCCCCAGCATTTT. The rearranged segments are TRBV6-6 and TRBJ1-5, and perhaps TRBD1 as D gene, on 5 matching bases. V drops 2 bases and J drops 2 bases, leaving 13 bases in between. The germline V gene (reference sequence) supplies CDR1 MNHNY and CDR2 SVGAGI. The CDR3 measures 16 amino acids from cysteine to phenylalanine. Left in the record is the CDR3 DNA by itself, 48 bases read in frame from the first base.